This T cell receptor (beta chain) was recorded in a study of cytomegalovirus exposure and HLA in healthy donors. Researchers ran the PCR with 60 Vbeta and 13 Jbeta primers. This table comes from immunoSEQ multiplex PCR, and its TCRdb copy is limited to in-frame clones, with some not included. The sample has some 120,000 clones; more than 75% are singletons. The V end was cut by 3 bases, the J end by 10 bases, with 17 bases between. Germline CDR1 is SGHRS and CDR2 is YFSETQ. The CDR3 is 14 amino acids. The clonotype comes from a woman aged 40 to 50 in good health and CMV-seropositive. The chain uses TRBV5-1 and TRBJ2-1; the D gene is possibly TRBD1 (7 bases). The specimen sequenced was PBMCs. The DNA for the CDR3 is TGCGCCAGCAGCTCAGGGGGAGGAAGGGAAGAGCAGTTCTTC. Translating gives CASSSGGGREEQFF.